This is a list of T cell receptor beta chains from one sample in a study of T cells in Graves' hyperthyroidism and ophthalmopathy. TCRdb redid the calling of the multiplex PCR reads with MiXCR, one entry per CDR3 protein. The data show about 590,000 distinct CDR3 sequences, with approximately 14% seen just once and under 8% held by the top ten. The sequenced sample consisted of blood. These receptors all stem from a woman aged 25 to 39 with Graves' hyperthyroidism. Both conserved end residues are part of each CDR3. The listing skips clone size in some rows; elsewhere it reads once, few, many or a size class.

clone_size,v_call,cdr3_aa
many,TRBV29-1,CSGSAGFYGNEQFF
.,TRBV29-1,CSASLAEGPYNEQFF
many,TRBV12-3/TRBV12-4,CASRFMNTEAFF
few,TRBV20-1,CSAPGLASTDTQYF
few,TRBV5-1,CASRITTSGSQDTQYF
once,TRBV4-1,CASSQARGLDSPLHF
.,TRBV7-2,CASSLRGVGINQPQHF
.,TRBV5-1,CASSLNAGDQPQHF
many,TRBV11-2,CASTLWAGRGGFTEAFF
few,TRBV28,CASSTPRLAGTGELFF
.,TRBV20-1,CSARDWGGRRDTQYF
.,TRBV7-2,CASSLGQGAYNKQFF
.,TRBV20-1,CSARQDPEAFF
many,TRBV28,CASRDDSTKAFF
few,TRBV28,CASSADRGLSNQPQHF
few,TRBV6-5,CASSYGAGVPDEQFF
.,TRBV24-1,CATSDTDGNNEQFF
few,TRBV7-2,CASSSPADADTQYF
many,TRBV3-1,CASSKLDSYEQYF
few,TRBV12-3/TRBV12-4,CASSRGVYSGNTIYF
.,TRBV29-1,CSVEVRIPGNYGYTF
few,TRBV6-5,CASSYSFDSAYEQYF
.,TRBV20-1,CSARETGTFSYEQYF
many,TRBV6-1,CASSEAGRSSGNTIYF
many,TRBV5-1,CASKSDQGPAAWINEQFF
.,TRBV29-1,CSVWWGETQYF
.,TRBV10-3,CAITPRFEREPNEQFF
many,TRBV5-1,CASSTVRGALYEQYF
many,TRBV27,CASSVNSRRNTEAFF
.,TRBV20-1,CSAAEDSVSPLDYQPQHF
many,TRBV6-8,CASSSPGQGLDYTF
many,TRBV28,CASSAPASGSFNEQFF
many,TRBV6-1,CASSAQGHNQPQHF
many,TRBV7-9,CASSLHTSLGYTF
many,TRBV18,CASSPGTVGTEAFF
many,TRBV6-1,CASSEGRNSGLESYEQYF
many,TRBV12-3/TRBV12-4,CASSGGLAGAYEQYF
few,TRBV6-2/TRBV6-3,CASSYPAGARSDTQYF
.,TRBV18,CASSPAGPYGQYF
.,TRBV20-1,CSARDWAGTRGVAGTGELFF
many,TRBV28,CATQAGVGSYNEQFF
few,TRBV28,CASTPLVTGEQYF
many,TRBV29-1,CSDRLTSGNTDTQYF
few,TRBV20-1,CSATEPSYEQYF
many,TRBV6-1,CASSYLSPGHLSSYEQYF
many,TRBV3-1,CASSPGRLGEQFF
few,TRBV27,CASSFLGTGSPDTQYF
few,TRBV28,CASRPDRIEAFF
many,TRBV5-1,CASSLSVTYEQYF
.,TRBV6-4,CASSAGTTYNEQFF
many,TRBV11-2,CASSLRSSGLILETQYF
.,TRBV19,CAASGSSYNEQFF
.,TRBV6-4,CASSDSQGANYGYTF
many,TRBV20-1,CSAPRPGSSYNEQFF
.,TRBV27,CASSLRGSSYNEQLF
many,TRBV6-5,CASSYSIRGSTEAFF
few,TRBV19,CASRKQQGTYGTEAFF